This T cell receptor beta chain was recovered during a study of T cell responses to AZD1222 COVID-19 vaccine. Per the germline V gene, CDR1 is SGHRS and CDR2 is YFSETQ. There are 15 residues in the CDR3. V shed 4 bases and J shed 3 bases, with 14 bases lying between them. Assay: immunoSEQ multiplex PCR; the TCRdb copy retains only in-frame clones and omits some. The profile shows 100,000 to 120,000 clones, roughly 89% of them singletons. The clonotype was recovered from an adult who received the AZD1222 COVID-19 vaccine. This specimen consisted of peripheral blood, obtained 28 days after the second AZD1222 dose. The chain is built from TRBV5-1 and TRBJ1-5; D is perhaps TRBD1 (5 bases). CDR3 in amino acids: CASSTGGDFNQPQHF. DNA for the CDR3: TGCGCCAGCAGCACTGGGGGAGACTTCAATCAGCCCCAGCATTTT.